This entry lists 21 T cell receptor beta chains sequenced from one sample in a study of blood T cell repertoires in COVID-19. The table came from immunoSEQ multiplex PCR; TCRdb's copy has only in-frame clones and leaves some out. The table has approximately 89,000 clones, roughly 80% seen once. Material: peripheral blood. The origin of the receptors is a human donor in a cohort sampled during active COVID-19.

The rearrangement links TRBV5-1 to TRBJ2-7, with TRBD1 matching 7 bases. CDR3 length: 16 residues. The ends lost 6 bases at V and 7 bases at J; junction bases unmatched: 19. Germline V CDR1 and CDR2: SGHRS, YFSETQ. This chain's CDR3 is CASTPMGLQGKGEQYF. The CDR3 DNA sequence: TGCGCCAGCACTCCTATGGGGTTACAGGGGAAGGGGGAGCAGTACTTC.

The chain couples TRBV6-5 to TRBJ1-1, with 9 bases aligning to TRBD1. V gave up 6 bases and J gave up 4 bases; unmatched junction bases: 6. Germline V gene data show CDR1 as MNHEY and CDR2 as SVGAGI. CDR3 length equals 14 residues. The CDR3 spells CASRVTGGGTEAFF. The CDR3 bases are TGTGCCAGCAGAGTGACAGGGGGGGGCACTGAAGCTTTCTTT.

CDR3 in amino acids: CASSSPLAGGEQFF. The CDR3 nucleotides are TGTGCCAGCAGCTCCCCGTTAGCGGGCGGTGAGCAGTTCTTC. The J gene is TRBJ2-1, the V gene TRBV7-2; 7 bases align to TRBD2. This CDR3 has 14 residues. With 4 bases clipped from V and 9 bases from J, the junction kept 9 bases outside the gene matches. CDR1 and CDR2 from the germline V gene are SGHTA and FQGNSA.

On this clone itself: A read error may account for a junction end that differs from germline. This chain joins TRBV28 and TRBJ1-5; 9 bases line up with TRBD1. Germline CDR1 is MDHEN and CDR2 is SYDVKM. This CDR3 is 15 amino acids long. The CDR3 region is CGSSPGQGTRQPQHF. The CDR3 nucleotides read TGTGGCAGCAGCCCGGGACAGGGTACCCGGCAGCCCCAGCATTTT.

The V call is TRBV4-2, the J call TRBJ2-1; 7 bases line up with TRBD2. The CDR3 sequence is 14 residues long. The germline gives CDR1 LGHNA, CDR2 YNFKEQ. The V gene end was trimmed by 4 bases and the J gene end by 8 bases; junction bases not matched to a gene: 8. The CDR3 region is CASSLGRSGYEQFF. The CDR3 coding sequence is TGTGCCAGCAGCCTCGGGAGGTCGGGGTATGAGCAGTTCTTC.

The chain recombines TRBV7-9 with TRBJ2-7; 10 bases are shared with TRBD1. CDR1 and CDR2 from the germline V gene are SEHNR and FQNEAQ (reference sequence). Trimming at V came to 3 bases and at J to 6 bases, leaving 14 bases not matched to a gene. CDR3 length: 17 residues. The CDR3 loop reads CASSLGGSRDRGTEQYF. The CDR3 DNA sequence: TGTGCCAGCAGCTTGGGGGGGTCCCGGGACAGGGGTACCGAGCAGTACTTC. Drawing the rest from reference TRBV7-9 and TRBJ2-7, the complete variable domain is DTGVSQNPRHKITKRGQNVTFRCDPISEHNRLYWYRQTLGQGPEFLTYFQNEAQLEKSRLLSDRFSAERPKGSFSTLEIQRTEQGDSAMYLCASSLGGSRDRGTEQYFGPGTRLTVT.

V is TRBV7-8 and J is TRBJ1-2, with a weak D call TRBD1 (5 bases). Germline CDR1 SGHVS, CDR2 FQNEAQ. The CDR3 totals 16 residues. V was trimmed by 4 bases and J by 1 base, leaving 16 bases between them. The CDR3 sequence: CASSSGLTEGNYGYTF. The DNA of the CDR3 is TGTGCCAGCAGCTCGGGACTCACGGAGGGTAACTATGGCTACACCTTC.

In its sample, this clone was seen once. The rearrangement joins TRBV18 to TRBJ2-7, with TRBD1 matching 8 bases. The length of the CDR3 is 15 residues. The V gene's germline CDR1 is KGHSH and CDR2 LQKENI. V shed 0 bases, J shed 3 bases, and the junction held 4 bases outside the gene matches. The CDR3 loop reads CASSPPDRGGYEQYF. CDR3 nucleotide sequence: TGTGCCAGCTCACCACCTGACAGGGGAGGCTACGAGCAGTACTTC.

The chain uses TRBV6-5 and TRBJ1-4; 8 bases match TRBD1. This CDR3 has 15 amino acids. V dropped 5 bases and J dropped 7; count of bases not matched to a gene: 9. CDR1 MNHEY and CDR2 SVGAGI come from the germline V gene. Here the CDR3 reads CASSRTGFIGEKLFF. CDR3 nucleotides: TGTGCCAGCAGTCGGACAGGGTTTATAGGTGAAAAACTGTTTTTT.

The chain carries TRBV19 and TRBJ2-7; 14 nucleotides agree with TRBD2. Per germline, CDR1 LNHDA and CDR2 SQIVND (reference sequence). V shed 6 bases and J 0 bases; nucleotides not matched to a gene: 13. The CDR3 consists of 19 residues. The DNA of the CDR3 is TGTGCCAGTAGCCCTAGAGGCGGACTAGCGGGAGGTGTCTCCTACGAGCAGTACTTC. Translated: CASSPRGGLAGGVSYEQYF.

This clone was observed once. The V and J genes are TRBV7-9 and TRBJ2-1, with D hard to call. V lost 5 bases to trimming and J lost 8 bases, with 7 bases between them. The CDR3 spans 11 residues. Germline V gives CDR1 SEHNR, CDR2 FQNEAQ (reference sequence). CDR3 in amino acids: CASSGHDEQFF. CDR3 nucleotide sequence: TGTGCCAGCAGCGGCCATGATGAGCAGTTCTTC.

This chain connects TRBV9 to TRBJ2-1; 8 bases align to TRBD2. The germline V gene has CDR1 SGDLS and CDR2 YYNGEE. The J segment lost 5 bases and the V segment lost 0 bases, leaving 4 bases of the junction unmatched. This CDR3 comprises 15 residues. The CDR3: CASSVALGRDNEQFF. CDR3 DNA: TGTGCCAGCAGCGTAGCTCTCGGGAGGGACAATGAGCAGTTCTTC.

The V and J genes are TRBV6-5 and TRBJ2-3, with D possibly matching TRBD1 (5 bases). V lost 8 bases to trimming and J lost 3 bases, with 15 bases between them. Per germline, CDR1 MNHEY and CDR2 SVGAGI. CDR3 size: 14 residues. The CDR3 DNA is TGTGCCAGCTCGAAGGGGCTTCTGACAGATACGCAGTATTTT. It specifies CASSKGLLTDTQYF.

The chain has TRBV5-1 and TRBJ2-7; 13 positions agree with TRBD2. The CDR3 is 14 amino acids. CDR1 SGHRS and CDR2 YFSETQ come from the germline V gene. V gave up 4 bases and J gave up 5 bases; unmatched junction bases: 3. The CDR3 here is CASSATSGRDEQYF. The CDR3 nucleotides are TGCGCCAGCAGCGCTACTAGCGGGAGGGACGAGCAGTACTTC.

The chain links TRBV15 to TRBJ1-1; D not certain. There are 11 residues in the CDR3. V shed 1 base and J shed 5 bases, with 2 bases lying between them. Germline CDR1 reads LNHNV; CDR2 reads YYDKDF (reference sequence). The CDR3 sequence: CATSRATEAFF. CDR3 nucleotide sequence: TGTGCCACCAGCAGAGCGACTGAAGCTTTCTTT.

The V and J genes are TRBV2 and TRBJ1-2, with 7 bases matching TRBD1. Germline CDR1 reads SNHLY; CDR2 reads FYNNEI. V lost 5 bases to trimming and J lost 3 bases; unmatched junction nucleotides: 6. This CDR3 has 14 residues. CDR3 coding DNA: TGTGCCAGCAGTCTTGACAGGGCCGACTATGGCTACACCTTC. Amino acid sequence: CASSLDRADYGYTF.

The V and J genes are TRBV19 and TRBJ2-7; possible D gene TRBD1, 7 bases. The germline V and J ends were trimmed by 7 bases and 6 bases, with 19 bases remaining between them. The CDR3 contains 14 residues. CDR1 is LNHDA and CDR2 is SQIVND in the germline V gene (reference sequence). DNA for the CDR3: TGTGCCAGTAAAGAGACAGGGTACGGGGGCGAGCAGTACTTC. It is translated as CASKETGYGGEQYF.

V gene TRBV2 combines with J gene TRBJ2-5; maybe TRBD1 (6 bases). The CDR3 runs to 13 residues. In germline, CDR1 is SNHLY, CDR2 FYNNEI. Deletions cut 3 bases from V and 3 bases from J, with 8 bases between. The CDR3: CASSDNREETQYF. CDR3 nucleotides: TGTGCCAGCAGTGACAACAGGGAAGAGACCCAGTACTTC. Drawing the rest from reference TRBV2 and TRBJ2-5, the complete variable domain is EPEVTQTPSHQVTQMGQEVILRCVPISNHLYFYWYRQILGQKVEFLVSFYNNEISEKSEIFDDQFSVERPDGSNFTLKIRSTKLEDSAMYFCASSDNREETQYFGPGTRLLVL.

The rearrangement links TRBV7-9 to TRBJ2-4, with 8 bases fitting TRBD1. From germline, CDR1 is SEHNR and CDR2 FQNEAQ (reference sequence). With V trimmed by 1 base and J by 4 bases, 12 bases remained unmatched. CDR3 length equals 18 residues. The CDR3 sequence is CASSLVSRTGRIKNIQYF. The CDR3 DNA sequence: TGTGCCAGCAGCTTAGTTTCCCGGACAGGGAGGATTAAAAACATTCAGTACTTC.

The genes are TRBV7-9 and TRBJ2-7; D may be TRBD1 (6 bases). V gave up 5 bases and J gave up 2 bases, with 16 bases separating them. CDR1 and CDR2 (germline): SEHNR, FQNEAQ (reference sequence). The CDR3 sequence is 15 residues long. This CDR3 is CASSDGGQSAYEQYF. The CDR3 DNA reads TGTGCCAGCAGCGATGGTGGACAGTCGGCCTACGAGCAGTACTTC.

V usage is TRBV4-2 and J usage is TRBJ2-6; 7 bases are shared with TRBD1. The CDR3 runs 16 residues. The germline V gene encodes CDR1 LGHNA and CDR2 YNFKEQ. J lost 4 bases, V lost 3 bases, and 6 bases had no gene match. The CDR3 DNA reads TGTGCCAGCAGCCAGGCCGACAGGGCAGGGGCCAACGTCCTGACTTTC. This encodes CASSQADRAGANVLTF.